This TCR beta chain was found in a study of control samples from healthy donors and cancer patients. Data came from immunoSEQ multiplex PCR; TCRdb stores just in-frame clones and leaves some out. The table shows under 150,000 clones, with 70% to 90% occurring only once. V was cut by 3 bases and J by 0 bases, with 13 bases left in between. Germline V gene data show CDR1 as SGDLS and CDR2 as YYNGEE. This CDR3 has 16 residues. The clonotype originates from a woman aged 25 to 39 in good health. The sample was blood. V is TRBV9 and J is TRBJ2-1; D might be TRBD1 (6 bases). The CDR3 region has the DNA TGTGCCAGCAGCGCTGGGGGCGACAACTCCTACAATGAGCAGTTCTTC. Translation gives CASSAGGDNSYNEQFF.